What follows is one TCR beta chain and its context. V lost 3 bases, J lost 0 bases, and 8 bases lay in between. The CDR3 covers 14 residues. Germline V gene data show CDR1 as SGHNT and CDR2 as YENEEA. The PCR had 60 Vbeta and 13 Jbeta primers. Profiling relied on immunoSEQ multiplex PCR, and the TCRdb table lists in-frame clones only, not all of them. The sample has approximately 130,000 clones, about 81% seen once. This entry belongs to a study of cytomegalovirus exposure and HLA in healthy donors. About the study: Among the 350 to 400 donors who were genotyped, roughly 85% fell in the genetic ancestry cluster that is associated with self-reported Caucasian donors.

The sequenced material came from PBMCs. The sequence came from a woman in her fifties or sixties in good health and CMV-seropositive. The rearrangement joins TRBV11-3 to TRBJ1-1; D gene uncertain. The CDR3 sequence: CASSFGLVNTEAFF. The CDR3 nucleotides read TGTGCCAGCAGCTTCGGGTTAGTGAACACTGAAGCTTTCTTT.